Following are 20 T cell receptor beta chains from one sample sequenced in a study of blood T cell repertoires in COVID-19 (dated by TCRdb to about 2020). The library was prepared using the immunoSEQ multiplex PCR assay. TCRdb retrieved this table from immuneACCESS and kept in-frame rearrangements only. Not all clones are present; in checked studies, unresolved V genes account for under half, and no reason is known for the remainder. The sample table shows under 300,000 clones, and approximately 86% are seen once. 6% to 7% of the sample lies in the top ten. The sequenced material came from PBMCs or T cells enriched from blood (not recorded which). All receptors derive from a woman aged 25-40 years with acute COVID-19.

CDR3 protein: CAIFYPGQRTDQPQHF. The CDR3 DNA sequence: TGCGCCATATTTTATCCGGGACAGAGGACTGATCAGCCCCAGCATTTT. The chain joins TRBV10-1 to TRBJ1-5, with 7 positions matching TRBD1. The CDR3 contains 16 residues. Germline V gives CDR1 WNHNN, CDR2 SYGVQD (reference sequence). Trimming removed 10 bases from V and 5 bases from J; junction bases left unmatched: 17.

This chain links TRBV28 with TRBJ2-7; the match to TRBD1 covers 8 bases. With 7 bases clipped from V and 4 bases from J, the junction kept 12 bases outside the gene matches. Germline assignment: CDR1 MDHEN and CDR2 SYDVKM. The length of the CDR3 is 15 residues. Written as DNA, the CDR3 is TGTGCCAGCATCAACTGGGGGACAGGAGTATACGAGCAGTACTTC. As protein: CASINWGTGVYEQYF.

DNA of the CDR3: TGTGCCAGCAGCTCGCGGATTAACACTGAAGCTTTCTTT. Its protein is CASSSRINTEAFF. The chain couples TRBV11-3 to TRBJ1-1; D unresolved. Germline V CDR1 and CDR2: SGHNT, YENEEA. The length of the CDR3 is 13 residues. V gave up 4 bases and J gave up 2 bases, with 8 bases separating them.

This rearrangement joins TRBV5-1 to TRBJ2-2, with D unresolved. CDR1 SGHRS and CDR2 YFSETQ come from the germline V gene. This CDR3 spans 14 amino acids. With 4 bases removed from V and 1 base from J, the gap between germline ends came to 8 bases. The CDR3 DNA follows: TGCGCCAGCAGCATGGACGGGAACACCGGGGAGCTGTTTTTT. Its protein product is CASSMDGNTGELFF.

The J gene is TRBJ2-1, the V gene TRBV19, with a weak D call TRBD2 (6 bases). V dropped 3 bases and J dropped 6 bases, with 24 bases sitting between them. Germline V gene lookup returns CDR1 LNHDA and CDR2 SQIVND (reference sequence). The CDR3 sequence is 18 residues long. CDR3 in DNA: TGTGCCAGTAGTATTCTTAACAGGCGGGATCGGGGTGTCAATGAGCAGTTCTTC. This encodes CASSILNRRDRGVNEQFF.

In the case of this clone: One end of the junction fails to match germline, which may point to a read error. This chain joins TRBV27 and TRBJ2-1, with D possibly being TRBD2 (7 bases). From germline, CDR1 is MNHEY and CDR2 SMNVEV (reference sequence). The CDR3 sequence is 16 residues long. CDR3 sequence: CASGSPPGGSYSEQFF. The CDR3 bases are TGTGCCAGCGGGTCTCCCCCGGGGGGCTCCTACAGTGAGCAGTTCTTC.

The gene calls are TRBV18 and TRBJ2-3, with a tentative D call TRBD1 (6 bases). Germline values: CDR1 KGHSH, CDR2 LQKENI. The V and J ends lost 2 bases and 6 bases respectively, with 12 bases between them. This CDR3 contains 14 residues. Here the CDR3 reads CASSPSGGLDTQYF. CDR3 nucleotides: TGTGCCAGCTCACCATCTGGGGGCTTGGATACGCAGTATTTT.

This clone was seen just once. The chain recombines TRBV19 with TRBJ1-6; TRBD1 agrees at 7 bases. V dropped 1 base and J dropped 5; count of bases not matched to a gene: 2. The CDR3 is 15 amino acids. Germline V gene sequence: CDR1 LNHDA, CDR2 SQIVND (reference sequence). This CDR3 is CASSIGTGNNSPLHF. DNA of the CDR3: TGTGCCAGTAGTATAGGGACAGGAAATAATTCACCCCTCCACTTT.

CDR3 sequence (DNA): TGTGCCAGCAGTCGACAGGGTGGGGGCACAGATACGCAGTATTTT. Protein product: CASSRQGGGTDTQYF. The rearrangement joins TRBV2 to TRBJ2-3, with TRBD1 identical over 7 bases. In germline, CDR1 is SNHLY, CDR2 FYNNEI. This CDR3 region has 15 residues. V shed 5 bases and J 1 base; nucleotides not matched to a gene: 6.

The CDR3 sequence is CASSKISGGPQETQYF. CDR3 nucleotides: TGTGCCAGTAGTAAAATTAGCGGGGGACCACAAGAGACCCAGTACTTC. J is TRBJ2-5 and V is TRBV19; 9 nucleotides agree with TRBD2. V shed 4 bases and J 2 bases; nucleotides not matched to a gene: 8. Per germline, CDR1 LNHDA and CDR2 SQIVND (reference sequence). The CDR3 has 16 residues.

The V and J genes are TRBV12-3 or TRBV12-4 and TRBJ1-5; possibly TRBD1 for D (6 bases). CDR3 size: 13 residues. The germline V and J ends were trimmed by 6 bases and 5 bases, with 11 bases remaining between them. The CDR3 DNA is TGTGCCAGCAGCACAGGGTCCCATCAGCCCCAGCATTTT. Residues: CASSTGSHQPQHF.

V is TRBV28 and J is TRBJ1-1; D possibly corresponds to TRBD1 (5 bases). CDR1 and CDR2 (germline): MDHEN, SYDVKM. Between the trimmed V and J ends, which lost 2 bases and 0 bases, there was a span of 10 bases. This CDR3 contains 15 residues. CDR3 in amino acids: CASSLGRGVNTEAFF. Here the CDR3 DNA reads TGTGCCAGCAGTTTAGGGAGGGGAGTGAACACTGAAGCTTTCTTT.

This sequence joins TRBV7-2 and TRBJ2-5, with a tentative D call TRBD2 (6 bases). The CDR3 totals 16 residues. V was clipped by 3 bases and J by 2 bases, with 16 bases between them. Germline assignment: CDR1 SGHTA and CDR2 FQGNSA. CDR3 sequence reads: CASSLVRTRGQETQYF. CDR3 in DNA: TGTGCCAGCAGCTTGGTGAGGACCCGGGGGCAAGAGACCCAGTACTTC.

The CDR3 nucleotides read TGTGCCAGCAGTCAACAGGGAAGGGAGCTGTTTTTT. Amino acids: CASSQQGRELFF. This chain connects TRBV28 to TRBJ2-2, with D tentatively TRBD1 (6 bases). V dropped 5 bases and J dropped 9 bases, with 10 bases sitting between them. The CDR3 covers 12 residues. Germline-derived CDR1 and CDR2 are MDHEN and SYDVKM.

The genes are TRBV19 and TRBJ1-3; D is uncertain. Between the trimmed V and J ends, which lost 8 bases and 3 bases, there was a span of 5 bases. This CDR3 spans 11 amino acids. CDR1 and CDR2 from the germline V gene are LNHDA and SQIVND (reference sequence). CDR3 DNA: TGTGCCAGTGGCCTTGGAAACACCATATATTTT. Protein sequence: CASGLGNTIYF.

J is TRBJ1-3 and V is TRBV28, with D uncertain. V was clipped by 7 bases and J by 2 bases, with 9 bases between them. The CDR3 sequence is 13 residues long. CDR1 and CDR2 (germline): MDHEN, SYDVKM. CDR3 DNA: TGTGCCAGCACCCTCGTTACTGGAAACACCATATATTTT. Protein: CASTLVTGNTIYF.

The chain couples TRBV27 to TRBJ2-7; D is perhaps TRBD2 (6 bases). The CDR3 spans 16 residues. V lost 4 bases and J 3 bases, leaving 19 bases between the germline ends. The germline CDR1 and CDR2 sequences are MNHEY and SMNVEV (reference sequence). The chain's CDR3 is CASSSRRDWSNYEQYF. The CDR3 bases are TGTGCCAGCAGTTCCCGGAGGGACTGGAGTAACTACGAGCAGTACTTC.

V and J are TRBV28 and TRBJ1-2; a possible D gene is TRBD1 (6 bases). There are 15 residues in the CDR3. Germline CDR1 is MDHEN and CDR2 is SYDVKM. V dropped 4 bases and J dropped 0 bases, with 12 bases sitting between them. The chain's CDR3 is CASSSRGGSNYGYTF. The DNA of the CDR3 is TGTGCCAGCAGTTCTAGGGGGGGTTCTAACTATGGCTACACCTTC.

CDR3 DNA sequence: TGTGCCAGCAGCGTAGCCCCGCCGACAGCCTCTGGAAACACCATATATTTT. Translated, it gives CASSVAPPTASGNTIYF. V gene TRBV9 combines with J gene TRBJ1-3; a possible D gene is TRBD1 (5 bases). The germline V and J ends were trimmed by 0 bases and 0 bases, with 13 bases remaining between them. CDR3 length: 17 amino acids. CDR1 and CDR2 (germline): SGDLS, YYNGEE.

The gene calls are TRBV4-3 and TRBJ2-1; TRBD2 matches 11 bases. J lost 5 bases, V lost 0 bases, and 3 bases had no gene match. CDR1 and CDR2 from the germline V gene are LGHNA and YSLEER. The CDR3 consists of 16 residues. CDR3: CASSQDVAGGHNEQFF. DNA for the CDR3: TGCGCCAGCAGCCAAGACGTAGCGGGAGGGCACAATGAGCAGTTCTTC.